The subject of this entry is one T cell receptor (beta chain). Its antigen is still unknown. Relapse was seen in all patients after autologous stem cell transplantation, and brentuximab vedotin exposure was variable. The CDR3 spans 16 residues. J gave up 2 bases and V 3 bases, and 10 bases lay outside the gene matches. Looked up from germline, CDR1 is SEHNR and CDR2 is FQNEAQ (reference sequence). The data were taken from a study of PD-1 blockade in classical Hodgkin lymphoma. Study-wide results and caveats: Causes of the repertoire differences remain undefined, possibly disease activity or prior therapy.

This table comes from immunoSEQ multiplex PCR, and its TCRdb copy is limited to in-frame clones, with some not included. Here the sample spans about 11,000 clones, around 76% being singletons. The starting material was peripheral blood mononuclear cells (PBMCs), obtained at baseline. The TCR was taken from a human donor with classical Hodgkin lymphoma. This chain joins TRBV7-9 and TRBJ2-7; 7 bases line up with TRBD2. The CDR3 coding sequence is TGTGCCAGCAGCTTTGCGGCGGGAGACCCTACCTACGAGCAGTACTTC. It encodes CASSFAAGDPTYEQYF.